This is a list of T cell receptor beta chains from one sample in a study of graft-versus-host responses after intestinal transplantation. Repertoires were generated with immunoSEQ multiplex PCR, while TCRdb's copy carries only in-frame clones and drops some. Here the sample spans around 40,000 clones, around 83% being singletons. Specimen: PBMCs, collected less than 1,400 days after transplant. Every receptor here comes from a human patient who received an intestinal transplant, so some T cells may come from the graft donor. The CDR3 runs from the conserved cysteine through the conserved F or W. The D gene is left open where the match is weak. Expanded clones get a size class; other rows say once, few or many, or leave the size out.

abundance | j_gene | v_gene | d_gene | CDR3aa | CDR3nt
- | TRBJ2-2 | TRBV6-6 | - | CASSTRPNTGELFF | TGTGCCAGCAGTACTAGACCGAACACCGGGGAGCTGTTTTTT
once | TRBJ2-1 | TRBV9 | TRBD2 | CASGNGSGGAVNEQFF | TGTGCCAGCGGTAACGGGAGCGGGGGGGCCGTCAATGAGCAGTTCTTC
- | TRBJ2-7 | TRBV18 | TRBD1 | CASSPYRDRSSYEQYF | TGTGCCAGCTCGCCCTACCGGGACAGGTCATCCTACGAGCAGTACTTC
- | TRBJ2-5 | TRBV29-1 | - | CSVVRGGGETQYF | TGCAGCGTTGTAAGGGGAGGAGGTGAGACCCAGTACTTC
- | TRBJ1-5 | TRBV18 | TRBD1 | CASSRDRMGQPQHF | TGTGCCAGCTCAAGGGACAGGATGGGGCAGCCCCAGCATTTT
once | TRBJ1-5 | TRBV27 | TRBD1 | CASRQGVGNQPQHF | TGTGCCAGTAGACAGGGGGTGGGCAATCAGCCCCAGCATTTT
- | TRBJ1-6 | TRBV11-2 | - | CASSLDLVPGSIYNSPLHF | TGTGCCAGCAGCTTAGATTTGGTGCCGGGATCGATTTATAATTCACCCCTCCACTTT
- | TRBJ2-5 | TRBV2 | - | CASNVRRETQYF | TGTGCCAGCAATGTGCGCCGGGAGACCCAGTACTTC
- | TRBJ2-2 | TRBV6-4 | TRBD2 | CASSASGGDTGELFF | TGTGCCAGCAGTGCCTCGGGAGGGGACACCGGGGAGCTGTTTTTT
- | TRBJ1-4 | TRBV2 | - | CASSDVWPTSRSAGEKLFF | TGTGCCAGCAGTGACGTATGGCCAACATCGCGCTCGGCAGGTGAAAAACTGTTTTTT
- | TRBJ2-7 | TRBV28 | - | CASRGNLASRYEQYF | TGTGCCAGCAGAGGAAATCTAGCATCGAGGTACGAGCAGTACTTC
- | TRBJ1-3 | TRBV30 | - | CAWSVWGSTSSGNTIYF | TGTGCCTGGAGTGTGTGGGGCAGTACAAGCTCTGGAAACACCATATATTTT
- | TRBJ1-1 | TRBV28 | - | CASSLRRGTGLAEAFF | TGTGCCAGCAGCCTTAGGCGGGGCACAGGGTTGGCTGAAGCTTTCTTT
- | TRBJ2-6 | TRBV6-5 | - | CASSYIFGSGANVLTF | TGTGCCAGCAGTTACATATTCGGCTCTGGGGCCAACGTCCTGACTTTC
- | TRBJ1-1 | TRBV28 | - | CASSTLAGTEAFF | TGTGCCAGCAGTACACTAGCGGGCACTGAAGCTTTCTTT
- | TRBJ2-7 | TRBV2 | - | CASSEAGISYEQYF | TGTGCCAGCAGTGAGGCAGGTATCTCCTACGAGCAGTACTTC
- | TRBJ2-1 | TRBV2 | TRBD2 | CASGTPTSGSPNEQFF | TGTGCCAGCGGGACCCCCACTAGCGGGTCCCCCAATGAGCAGTTCTTC
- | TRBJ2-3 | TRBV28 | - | CASSVTGDRTDTQYF | TGTGCCAGCAGCGTAACGGGAGATAGAACAGATACGCAGTATTTT
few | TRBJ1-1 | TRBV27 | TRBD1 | CASSITGGRTEAFF | TGTGCCAGCAGTATAACAGGGGGCAGGACTGAAGCTTTCTTT
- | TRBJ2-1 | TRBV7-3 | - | CASSLGIYNEQFF | TGTGCCAGCAGCCTCGGAATCTACAATGAGCAGTTCTTC
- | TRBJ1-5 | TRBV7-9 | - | CASSPGEQPQHF | TGTGCCAGCAGCCCCGGGGAGCAGCCCCAGCATTTT